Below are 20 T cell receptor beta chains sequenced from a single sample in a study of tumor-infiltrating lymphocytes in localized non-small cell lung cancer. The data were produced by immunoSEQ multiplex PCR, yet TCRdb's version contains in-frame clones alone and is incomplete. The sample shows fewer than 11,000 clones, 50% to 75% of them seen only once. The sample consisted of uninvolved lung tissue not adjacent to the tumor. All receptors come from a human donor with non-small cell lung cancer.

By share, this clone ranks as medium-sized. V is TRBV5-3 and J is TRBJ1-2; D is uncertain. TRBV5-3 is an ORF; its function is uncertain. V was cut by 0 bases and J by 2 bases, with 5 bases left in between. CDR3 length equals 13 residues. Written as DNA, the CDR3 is TGTGCCAGAAGCTTGGGGCAGAACTATGGCTACACCTTC. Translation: CARSLGQNYGYTF.

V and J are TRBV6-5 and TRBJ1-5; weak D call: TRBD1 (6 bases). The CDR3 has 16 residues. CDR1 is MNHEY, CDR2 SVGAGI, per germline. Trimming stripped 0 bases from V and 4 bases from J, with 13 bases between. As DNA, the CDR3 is TGTGCCAGCAGTTACTCCCCGGCAGGGGCAAATCAGCCCCAGCATTTT. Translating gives CASSYSPAGANQPQHF.

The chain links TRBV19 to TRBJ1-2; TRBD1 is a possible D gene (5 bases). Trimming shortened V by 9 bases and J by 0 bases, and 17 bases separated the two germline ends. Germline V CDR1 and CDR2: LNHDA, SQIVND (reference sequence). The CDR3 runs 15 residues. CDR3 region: CASLSLGQANYGYTF. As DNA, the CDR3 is TGTGCCAGCCTCTCTTTAGGACAAGCTAACTATGGCTACACCTTC.

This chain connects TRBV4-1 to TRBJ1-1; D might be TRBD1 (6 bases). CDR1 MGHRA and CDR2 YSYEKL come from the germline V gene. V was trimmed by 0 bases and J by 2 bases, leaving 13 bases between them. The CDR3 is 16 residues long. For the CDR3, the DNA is TGCGCCAGCAGCCAAGATCCACGACAGGTAAACACTGAAGCTTTCTTT. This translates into CASSQDPRQVNTEAFF.

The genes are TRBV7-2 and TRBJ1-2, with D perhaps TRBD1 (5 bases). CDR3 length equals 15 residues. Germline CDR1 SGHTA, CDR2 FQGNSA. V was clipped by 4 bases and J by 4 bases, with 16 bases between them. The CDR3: CASSSGGGGFYGYTF. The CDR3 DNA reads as TGTGCCAGCAGCTCTGGGGGTGGGGGGTTCTATGGCTACACCTTC.

The DNA for the CDR3 is TGTGCCAGCAGTCACCGCGGACAGGGGTCCTACAATGAGCAGTTCTTC. Its translation is CASSHRGQGSYNEQFF. The chain employs TRBV9 and TRBJ2-1; 9 bases match TRBD1. The length of the CDR3 is 16 residues. V shed 5 bases, J shed 1 base, and the junction held 7 bases outside the gene matches. Germline V lookup: CDR1 SGDLS, CDR2 YYNGEE.

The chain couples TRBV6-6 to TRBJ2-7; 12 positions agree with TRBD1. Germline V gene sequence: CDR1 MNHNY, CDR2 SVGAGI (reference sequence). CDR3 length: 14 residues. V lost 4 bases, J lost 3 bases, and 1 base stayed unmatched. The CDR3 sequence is CASSWDRGRYEQYF. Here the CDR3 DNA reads TGTGCCAGCAGTTGGGACAGGGGGCGCTACGAGCAGTACTTC.

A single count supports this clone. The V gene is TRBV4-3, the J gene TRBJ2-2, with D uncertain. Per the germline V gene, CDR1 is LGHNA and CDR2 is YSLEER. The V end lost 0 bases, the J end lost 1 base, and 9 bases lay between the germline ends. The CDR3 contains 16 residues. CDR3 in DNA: TGCGCCAGCAGCCAAGATCTTAACAGGAACACCGGGGAGCTGTTTTTT. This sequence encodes CASSQDLNRNTGELFF.

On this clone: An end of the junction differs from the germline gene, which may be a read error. CDR3: CASSSRTGNYEQFF. The CDR3 nucleotides read TGTGCCAGCAGCTCTCGGACAGGGAATTATGAACAGTTCTTC. This sequence joins TRBV7-2 and TRBJ2-1; 8 bases match TRBD1. This CDR3 is built from 14 residues. CDR1 is SGHTA, CDR2 FQGNSA, per germline.

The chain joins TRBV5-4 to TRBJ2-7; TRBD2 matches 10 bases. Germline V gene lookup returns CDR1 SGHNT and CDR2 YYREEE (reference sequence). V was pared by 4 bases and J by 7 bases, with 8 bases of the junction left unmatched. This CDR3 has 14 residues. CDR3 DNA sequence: TGTGCCAGCAGCCTTCCGGCTAGCGGGGGTGAGCAGTACTTC. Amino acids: CASSLPASGGEQYF. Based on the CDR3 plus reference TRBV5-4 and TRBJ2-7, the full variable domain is ETGVTQSPTHLIKTRGQQVTLRCSSQSGHNTVSWYQQALGQGPQFIFQYYREEENGRGNFPPRFSGLQFPNYSSELNVNALELDDSALYLCASSLPASGGEQYFGPGTRLTVT.

CDR3 protein: CATHRDTAGTGELFF. CDR3 sequence (DNA): TGTGCTACCCACAGGGATACGGCTGGAACCGGGGAGCTGTTTTTT. The chain couples TRBV7-3 to TRBJ2-2, with a tentative D call TRBD1 (6 bases). CDR1 and CDR2 (germline): SGHTA, FQGTGA. The length of the CDR3 is 15 residues.

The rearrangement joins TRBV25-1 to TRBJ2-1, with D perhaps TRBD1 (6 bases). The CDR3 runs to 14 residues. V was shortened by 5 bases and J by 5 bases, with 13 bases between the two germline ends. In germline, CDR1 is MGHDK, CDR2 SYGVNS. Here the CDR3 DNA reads TGTGCCAGCAGTCCTCCCGGGACACACAATGAGCAGTTCTTC. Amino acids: CASSPPGTHNEQFF.

The CDR3 is CASSSGDPTGELFF. In nucleotides, the CDR3 is TGTGCCAGCAGTTCCGGGGACCCCACCGGGGAGCTGTTTTTT. V usage is TRBV6-6 and J usage is TRBJ2-2, with D perhaps matching TRBD1 or TRBD2 (5 bases each). V lost 4 bases and J lost 4, with 10 bases in between. Germline V gene lookup returns CDR1 MNHNY and CDR2 SVGAGI (reference sequence). This CDR3 is built from 14 residues.

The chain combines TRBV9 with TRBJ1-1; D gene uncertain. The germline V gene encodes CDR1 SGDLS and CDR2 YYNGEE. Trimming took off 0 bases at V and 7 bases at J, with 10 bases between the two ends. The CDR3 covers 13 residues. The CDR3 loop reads CASSVAQNGEAFF. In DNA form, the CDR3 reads TGTGCCAGCAGCGTAGCACAGAACGGTGAAGCTTTCTTT.

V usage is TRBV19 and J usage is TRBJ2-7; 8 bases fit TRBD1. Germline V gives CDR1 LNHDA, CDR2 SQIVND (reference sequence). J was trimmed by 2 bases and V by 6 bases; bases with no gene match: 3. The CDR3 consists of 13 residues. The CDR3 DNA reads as TGTGCCAGTAGGGAGACAGGGGCCTACGAGCAGTACTTC. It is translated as CASRETGAYEQYF.

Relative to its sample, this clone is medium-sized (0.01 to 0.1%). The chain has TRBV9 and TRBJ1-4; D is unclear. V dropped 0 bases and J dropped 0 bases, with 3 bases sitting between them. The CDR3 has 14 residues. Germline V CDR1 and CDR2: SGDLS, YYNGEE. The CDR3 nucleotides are TGTGCCAGCAGCGTAGAAGCAACTAATGAAAAACTGTTTTTT. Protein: CASSVEATNEKLFF.

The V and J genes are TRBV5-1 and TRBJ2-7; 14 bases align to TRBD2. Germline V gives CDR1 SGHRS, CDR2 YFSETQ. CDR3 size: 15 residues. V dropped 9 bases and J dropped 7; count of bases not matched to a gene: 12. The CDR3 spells CATSKGTSGGDEQYF. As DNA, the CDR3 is TGCGCCACCTCAAAGGGGACTAGCGGGGGTGATGAGCAGTACTTC.

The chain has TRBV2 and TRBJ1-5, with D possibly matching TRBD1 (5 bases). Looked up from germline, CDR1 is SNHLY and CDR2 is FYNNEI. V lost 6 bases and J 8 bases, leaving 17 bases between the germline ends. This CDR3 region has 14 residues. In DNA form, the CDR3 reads TGTGCCAGCAGGAGGGAGCAGGGCTTCGAGCCCCAGCATTTT. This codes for CASRREQGFEPQHF.

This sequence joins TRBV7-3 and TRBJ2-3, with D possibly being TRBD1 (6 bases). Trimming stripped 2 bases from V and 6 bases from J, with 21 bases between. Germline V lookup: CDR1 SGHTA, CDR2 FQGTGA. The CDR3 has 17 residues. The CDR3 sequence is CASSLFGTQSYTDTQYF. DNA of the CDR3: TGTGCCAGCAGCTTATTCGGGACACAAAGCTACACGGATACGCAGTATTTT.

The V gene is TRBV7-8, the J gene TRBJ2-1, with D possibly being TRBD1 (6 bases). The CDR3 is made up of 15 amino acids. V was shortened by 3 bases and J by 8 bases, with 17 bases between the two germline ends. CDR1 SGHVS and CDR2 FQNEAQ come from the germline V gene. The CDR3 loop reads CASSFRGRGIDEQFF. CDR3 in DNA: TGTGCCAGCAGCTTCAGGGGTCGCGGTATCGATGAGCAGTTCTTC.